This T cell receptor beta chain originates from a study of blood T cell repertoires in COVID-19. Study background: Acute and convalescent COVID-19 samples came from the United States, Italy and Spain. In each case, the material was cDNA or gDNA derived from T cells, B-cell-depleted T cells, or PBMCs.

Seattle-derived patients entered the study during active infection and were followed longitudinally. Germline loops: CDR1 LGHDT, CDR2 YNNKEL (reference sequence). Germline trimming cut 1 base from V and 5 bases from J; bases unmatched to any gene: 2. The CDR3 covers 15 residues. Authors' analysis steps: Estimates of nucleated cell counts were drawn from the amplification of reference gene primers. The method was immunoSEQ multiplex PCR; TCRdb's version includes in-frame clones alone and lacks a portion of them. The D gene and trimming were derived from the DNA, and the V and J assignments and clone size from that table. The repertoire includes about 230,000 clones, about 90% of them detected once, and about 2.5% sits in the top ten.

Sequencing input: peripheral blood. The J gene is TRBJ1-5, the V gene TRBV3-1 (or the pseudogene TRBV3-2); 10 bases match TRBD1. This receptor was taken from a man aged 25-45 years with COVID-19, enrolled during active disease. The CDR3: CASSQAGTGDQPQHF. For the CDR3, the DNA is TGTGCCAGCAGCCAAGCCGGGACAGGGGATCAGCCCCAGCATTTT.